These 25 T cell receptor beta chains were sequenced from one sample in a study of T cell repertoires in ileal Crohn's disease. Clones were read by immunoSEQ multiplex PCR, and TCRdb kept only the in-frame ones, dropping some. This sample yields just under 4,000 clones, of which more than 60% are seen a single time; 22% belongs to the top ten. Sequenced: ileal tissue. These receptors all stem from an adult with Crohn's disease.

The V call is TRBV14, the J call TRBJ1-2, with no clear D. Trimming removed 3 bases from V and 4 bases from J, with 6 bases in between. Per the germline V gene, CDR1 is SGHDN and CDR2 is FVKESK. The CDR3 is 12 residues long. CDR3 in DNA: TGTGCCAGCAGCCAGGCCCCCTATGGCTACACCTTC. The encoded protein is CASSQAPYGYTF.

The V and J genes are TRBV18 and TRBJ1-2; D remains unclear. Between the trimmed V and J ends, which lost 2 bases and 0 bases, there was a span of 13 bases. Germline V gene data show CDR1 as KGHSH and CDR2 as LQKENI. CDR3 length: 16 residues. The chain's CDR3 is CASSPGGPPTNYGYTF. CDR3 DNA: TGTGCCAGCTCACCAGGAGGACCACCAACTAACTATGGCTACACCTTC.

The rearrangement uses TRBV7-9 and TRBJ2-1, with a weak D call TRBD1 (5 bases). Germline values: CDR1 SEHNR, CDR2 FQNEAQ (reference sequence). Trimming removed 5 bases at V and 4 bases at J, with 9 bases between. The CDR3 length is 13 residues. The CDR3 sequence: CASSPRQYNEQFF. CDR3 in DNA: TGTGCCAGCAGCCCGCGACAGTACAATGAGCAGTTCTTC. Full variable domain (rest looked up from reference TRBV7-9 and TRBJ2-1): DTGVSQNPRHKITKRGQNVTFRCDPISEHNRLYWYRQTLGQGPEFLTYFQNEAQLEKSRLLSDRFSAERPKGSFSTLEIQRTEQGDSAMYLCASSPRQYNEQFFGPGTRLTVL.

This chain links TRBV2 with TRBJ1-2, with D tentatively TRBD1 (5 bases). The CDR3 is 14 amino acids. Germline CDR1 SNHLY, CDR2 FYNNEI. Deletions cut 3 bases from V and 0 bases from J, with 8 bases between. In nucleotides, the CDR3 is TGTGCCAGCAGTGAGCAGGGCCCTAACTATGGCTACACCTTC. Its protein product is CASSEQGPNYGYTF.

This clone showed up just a few times. The chain recombines TRBV7-8 with TRBJ2-7; perhaps TRBD1 as D (5 bases). Germline V CDR1 and CDR2: SGHVS, FQNEAQ. V lost 2 bases and J 2 bases, leaving 13 bases between the germline ends. This CDR3 has 15 residues. The CDR3 loop reads CASSLRQLPTYEQYF. CDR3 nucleotides: TGTGCCAGCAGCTTAAGACAGCTACCCACCTACGAGCAGTACTTC.

The chain uses TRBV11-3 and TRBJ2-1; the match to TRBD2 covers 13 bases. The CDR3 loop spans 15 amino acids. V was pared by 6 bases and J by 7 bases, with 6 bases of the junction left unmatched. CDR1 and CDR2 (germline): SGHNT, YENEEA. DNA of the CDR3: TGTGCCAGCAGTTGGACTAGCGGGAGTATAAATGAGCAGTTCTTC. It specifies CASSWTSGSINEQFF.

This sequence joins TRBV19 and TRBJ2-3; possibly TRBD2 for D (5 bases). Trimming removed 3 bases at V and 4 bases at J, with 14 bases between. The length of the CDR3 is 15 residues. In germline, CDR1 is LNHDA, CDR2 SQIVND (reference sequence). The CDR3 spells CASSMGSSLADTQYF. In DNA form, the CDR3 reads TGTGCCAGTAGTATGGGGTCTAGCTTGGCAGATACGCAGTATTTT. Together with reference TRBV19 and TRBJ2-3, the CDR3 gives the full variable domain: DGGITQSPKYLFRKEGQNVTLSCEQNLNHDAMYWYRQDPGQGLRLIYYSQIVNDFQKGDIAEGYSVSREKKESFPLTVTSAQKNPTAFYLCASSMGSSLADTQYFGPGTRLTVL.

The chain has TRBV12-5 and TRBJ2-7, with TRBD2 identical over 8 bases. V was clipped by 1 base and J by 3 bases; unmatched bases: 8. The germline V gene encodes CDR1 LGHNT and CDR2 FRNRAP. CDR3 length: 16 amino acids. CDR3 in DNA: TGTGCTAGTGGTTTGGACCGGGGGGGGCCTGACTACGAGCAGTACTTC. Translation: CASGLDRGGPDYEQYF.

The chain has TRBV5-4 and TRBJ2-1; 9 bases align to TRBD1. The CDR3 runs to 16 residues. The V and J ends lost 4 bases and 3 bases, in that order; junction bases with no gene match: 8. The germline CDR1 and CDR2 sequences are SGHNT and YYREEE (reference sequence). The CDR3 bases are TGTGCCAGCAGCCCCTTGACAGGGGGAGACTACAATGAGCAGTTCTTC. Translating gives CASSPLTGGDYNEQFF.

This clone was recorded a few times. The chain is built from TRBV7-2 and TRBJ2-3; D possibly corresponds to TRBD2 (5 bases). V lost 1 base, J lost 2 bases, and 13 bases lay in between. CDR3 length: 16 amino acids. CDR1 and CDR2 from the germline V gene are SGHTA and FQGNSA. The CDR3 reads CASSLGVQRNTDTQYF. CDR3 DNA: TGTGCCAGCAGCTTAGGGGTTCAGCGGAACACAGATACGCAGTATTTT.

The gene calls are TRBV4-1 and TRBJ2-1, with TRBD2 matching over 10 bases. The CDR3 spans 15 residues. The V segment lost 4 bases and the J segment 8 bases; nucleotides outside the gene matches: 8. Looked up from germline, CDR1 is MGHRA and CDR2 is YSYEKL. The CDR3 DNA follows: TGCGCCAGCAGCCGAAGCGGGGGGGAGTACGATGAGCAGTTCTTC. This sequence encodes CASSRSGGEYDEQFF.

This sequence joins TRBV5-6 and TRBJ1-4, with TRBD1 matching 7 bases. Looked up from germline, CDR1 is SGHDT and CDR2 is YYEEEE. CDR3 length equals 14 residues. J was trimmed by 5 bases and V by 4 bases; bases with no gene match: 5. DNA for the CDR3: TGTGCCAGCAGCCGGGGACAGCTAAATGAAAAACTGTTTTTT. Residues: CASSRGQLNEKLFF.

The genes are TRBV5-6 and TRBJ2-7; 13 nucleotides line up with TRBD2. This CDR3 contains 14 residues. Germline CDR1 reads SGHDT; CDR2 reads YYEEEE. The ends lost 4 bases at V and 4 bases at J; junction bases unmatched: 2. As DNA, the CDR3 is TGTGCCAGCAGCGAGACTAGCGGGAGGTACGAGCAGTACTTC. The encoded protein is CASSETSGRYEQYF.

The gene calls are TRBV30 and TRBJ1-2; a weak D match, TRBD1 (5 bases). CDR3 length equals 12 residues. The V gene lost 5 bases and the J gene lost 5 bases, with 12 bases spanning the gap. Germline lookup yields CDR1 GTSNPN and CDR2 SVGIG (reference sequence). The CDR3 bases are TGTGCCTGGGCCAGTGGGGCGTATGGCTACACCTTC. Translating gives CAWASGAYGYTF.

The rearrangement links TRBV28 to TRBJ1-2, with 9 bases that match TRBD1. CDR1 MDHEN and CDR2 SYDVKM come from the germline V gene. This CDR3 is 14 amino acids long. V dropped 1 base and J dropped 7; count of bases not matched to a gene: 4. CDR3: CASSLYGTGFGYTF. The DNA of the CDR3 is TGTGCCAGCAGTTTATACGGGACAGGGTTTGGCTACACCTTC.

This sequence joins TRBV30 and TRBJ1-2; tentative D call: TRBD1 (5 bases). This CDR3 region has 14 residues. V shed 2 bases and J shed 6 bases, with 16 bases lying between them. Germline-derived CDR1 and CDR2 are GTSNPN and SVGIG (reference sequence). The DNA of the CDR3 is TGTGCCTGGAGTCTAGGGGCCGGCGGGGATGGCTACACCTTC. Translated, it gives CAWSLGAGGDGYTF.

The gene calls are TRBV5-4 and TRBJ1-3, with D uncertain. Trimming cost V 4 bases and J 4 bases, with 9 bases left between them. This CDR3 spans 13 amino acids. Germline CDR1 SGHNT, CDR2 YYREEE (reference sequence). This CDR3 is CASSLSRGNTIYF. In DNA, the CDR3 is TGTGCCAGCAGCCTCTCCAGAGGAAACACCATATATTTT.

This sequence joins TRBV7-2 and TRBJ2-3, with a possible D match to TRBD2 (7 bases). This CDR3 region has 18 residues. V shed 1 base and J shed 0 bases, with 17 bases lying between them. Germline lookup yields CDR1 SGHTA and CDR2 FQGNSA. This CDR3 is CASSLGLGGGSSTDTQYF. In DNA, the CDR3 is TGTGCCAGCAGCTTAGGTCTTGGGGGGGGCTCTAGCACAGATACGCAGTATTTT.

This clone was seen only a few times. The chain employs TRBV9 and TRBJ2-3, with TRBD2 matching 8 bases. There are 19 residues in the CDR3. J lost 0 bases, V lost 0 bases, and 12 bases had no gene match. Germline CDR1 is SGDLS and CDR2 is YYNGEE. This chain's CDR3 is CASSVEGSGGPFSTDTQYF. CDR3 nucleotides: TGTGCCAGCAGCGTAGAGGGGAGCGGGGGCCCTTTTAGCACAGATACGCAGTATTTT.

This chain joins TRBV29-1 and TRBJ2-1, with 11 bases aligning to TRBD2. Germline V CDR1 and CDR2: SQVTM, ANQGSEA. The CDR3 extends over 19 amino acids. V was clipped by 7 bases and J by 0 bases; unmatched bases: 17. CDR3 coding DNA: TGCAGCGCCGAGCCCTACATGACTAGCGGGATAAGCTCCTACAATGAGCAGTTCTTC. Encoded protein: CSAEPYMTSGISSYNEQFF.

This rearrangement joins TRBV30 to TRBJ2-3, with 11 nucleotides matching TRBD2. Germline lookup yields CDR1 GTSNPN and CDR2 SVGIG (reference sequence). This CDR3 is 16 amino acids long. With 0 bases clipped from V and 6 bases from J, the junction kept 8 bases outside the gene matches. CDR3 DNA sequence: TGTGCCTGGAGTGTATTTAGCGGGGGGGCCACGGATACGCAGTATTTT. It specifies CAWSVFSGGATDTQYF.

This chain uses TRBV29-1 with TRBJ2-6; weak D call: TRBD1 (5 bases). CDR3 length equals 16 residues. CDR1 and CDR2 (germline): SQVTM, ANQGSEA. Trimming pared 4 bases from V and 4 bases from J, leaving 17 bases between. The chain's CDR3 is CSVAVRGLEGANVLTF. The CDR3 DNA reads as TGCAGCGTTGCAGTAAGGGGCCTGGAGGGGGCCAACGTCCTGACTTTC.

This sequence joins TRBV11-2 and TRBJ1-1; 7 bases line up with TRBD1. The ends lost 4 bases at V and 4 bases at J; junction bases unmatched: 3. The germline V gene encodes CDR1 SGHAT and CDR2 FQNNGV. The CDR3 spans 13 residues. The CDR3 sequence is CASSSRQGTEAFF. CDR3 sequence (DNA): TGTGCCAGCAGCTCCCGACAGGGCACTGAAGCTTTCTTT.

The genes are TRBV7-9 and TRBJ2-7; weak D call: TRBD2 (6 bases). This CDR3 is built from 14 residues. Looked up from germline, CDR1 is SEHNR and CDR2 is FQNEAQ (reference sequence). V was cut by 8 bases and J by 5 bases, with 19 bases left in between. The CDR3 loop is CASWIAEAPHEQYF. The CDR3 DNA reads as TGTGCCAGCTGGATAGCGGAAGCCCCCCACGAGCAGTACTTC.

V and J are TRBV9 and TRBJ2-3; no firm D call. The CDR3 loop spans 17 amino acids. Trimming took 3 bases from V and 3 from J, leaving 20 bases between them. Germline loops: CDR1 SGDLS, CDR2 YYNGEE. The CDR3 loop reads CASSGRGIRSGTDTQYF. In DNA, the CDR3 is TGTGCCAGCAGCGGCCGTGGTATTCGGAGTGGGACAGATACGCAGTATTTT. Filled out from reference TRBV9 and TRBJ2-3, the complete variable domain reads DSGVTQTPKHLITATGQRVTLRCSPRSGDLSVYWYQQSLDQGLQFLIQYYNGEERAKGNILERFSAQQFPDLHSELNLSSLELGDSALYFCASSGRGIRSGTDTQYFGPGTRLTVL.